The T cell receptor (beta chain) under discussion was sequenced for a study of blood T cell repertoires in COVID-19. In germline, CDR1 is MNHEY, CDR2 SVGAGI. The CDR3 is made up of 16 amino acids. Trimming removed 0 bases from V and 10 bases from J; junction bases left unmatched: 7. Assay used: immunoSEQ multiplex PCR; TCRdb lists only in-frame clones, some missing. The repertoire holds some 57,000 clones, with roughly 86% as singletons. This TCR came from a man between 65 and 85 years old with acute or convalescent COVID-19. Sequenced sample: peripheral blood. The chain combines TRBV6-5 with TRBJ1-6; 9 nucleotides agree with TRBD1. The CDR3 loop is CASSYSQGALISPLHF. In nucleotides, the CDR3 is TGTGCCAGCAGTTACTCACAGGGGGCCCTTATCTCACCCCTCCACTTT.